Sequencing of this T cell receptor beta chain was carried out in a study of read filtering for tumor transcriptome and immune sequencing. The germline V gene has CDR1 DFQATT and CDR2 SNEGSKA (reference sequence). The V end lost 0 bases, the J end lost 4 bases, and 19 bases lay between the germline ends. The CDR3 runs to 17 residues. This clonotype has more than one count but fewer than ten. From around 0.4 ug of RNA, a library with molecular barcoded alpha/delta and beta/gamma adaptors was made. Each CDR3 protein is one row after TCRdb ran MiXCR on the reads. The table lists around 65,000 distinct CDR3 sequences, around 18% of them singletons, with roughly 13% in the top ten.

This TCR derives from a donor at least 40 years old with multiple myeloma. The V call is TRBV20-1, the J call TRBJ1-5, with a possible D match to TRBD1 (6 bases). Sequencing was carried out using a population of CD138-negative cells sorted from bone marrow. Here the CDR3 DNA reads TGCAGTGCTAGAGACCTGCTAATCGGTGACAGGAATCAGCCCCAGCATTTT. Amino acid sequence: CSARDLLIGDRNQPQHF.